Following are 27 T cell receptor beta chains from one sample sequenced in a study of T cells in Graves' hyperthyroidism and ophthalmopathy. What was amplified from RNA transcripts were TCR beta CDR3 regions. The study used the HTBI primer set for a first-round RT-PCR of the TCR CDR3. TCRdb re-called the multiplex PCR reads through MiXCR, storing one row per CDR3 protein. In the table there are 450,000 to 550,000 distinct CDR3 sequences, roughly a quarter of which are singletons. Sequenced material: blood. The receptors stem from a woman aged 25-40 years with Graves' ophthalmopathy.

The chain is built from TRBV19 and TRBJ2-2; a weak D match, TRBD2 (5 bases). The CDR3 totals 16 residues. CDR1 and CDR2 (germline): LNHDA, SQIVND (reference sequence). V was shortened by 3 bases and J by 0 bases, with 11 bases between the two germline ends. CDR3 sequence (DNA): TGTGCCAGTAGTATGCCAAGGACTTCGAACACCGGGGAGCTGTTTTTT. Translating it yields CASSMPRTSNTGELFF.

This clonotype was seen repeatedly, ten times or more. This chain links TRBV12-3 or TRBV12-4 with TRBJ1-1; D may be TRBD1 (6 bases). Between the trimmed V and J ends, which lost 4 bases and 8 bases, there was a span of 17 bases. The CDR3 consists of 14 residues. CDR3: CASSWKGGAREAFF. DNA for the CDR3: TGTGCCAGCAGTTGGAAGGGGGGGGCGAGGGAAGCTTTCTTT.

This clonotype appeared many times. The chain has TRBV27 and TRBJ1-6; possible D gene TRBD1, 6 bases. Between the trimmed V and J ends, which lost 4 bases and 9 bases, there was a span of 25 bases. The CDR3 runs to 18 residues. Germline-derived CDR1 and CDR2 are MNHEY and SMNVEV (reference sequence). CDR3 loop: CASSSLQGGVSTRSPLHF. CDR3 DNA: TGTGCCAGCAGTTCCCTACAGGGTGGCGTAAGCACTCGTTCACCCCTCCACTTT.

This clonotype was seen many times. The rearrangement uses TRBV12-3 or TRBV12-4 and TRBJ1-2; TRBD1 aligns across 7 bases. CDR3 length equals 15 residues. V trimming: 2 bases; J trimming: 4 bases; junction bases outside the gene matches: 7. The CDR3 loop reads CASSLHRGVVYGYTF. In DNA, the CDR3 is TGTGCCAGCAGTTTACACAGGGGAGTCGTCTATGGCTACACCTTC.

The sample holds many counts of this clonotype. The chain links TRBV7-3 to TRBJ1-1; TRBD1 might be the D (6 bases). The ends were cut back, 3 bases at V and 5 bases at J, with 7 bases in the middle. Germline V gene sequence: CDR1 SGHTA, CDR2 FQGTGA. The CDR3 extends over 12 amino acids. The DNA of the CDR3 is TGTGCCAGCAGCTTTCAGGGGACTGAAGCTTTCTTT. Translating gives CASSFQGTEAFF.

This clonotype has at least ten counts. The chain's CDR3 is CASSQRPRAQSREETQYF. In DNA, the CDR3 is TGCGCCAGCAGCCAACGTCCGAGGGCACAGTCCAGGGAAGAGACCCAGTACTTC. The chain uses TRBV4-1 and TRBJ2-5, with D perhaps matching TRBD1 or TRBD2 (5 bases each). The CDR3 is made up of 18 amino acids. The germline V gene encodes CDR1 MGHRA and CDR2 YSYEKL. The V end was cut by 2 bases, the J end by 3 bases, with 22 bases between.

The chain is built from TRBV2 and TRBJ1-1; possibly TRBD1 for D (5 bases). Trimming took 9 bases from V and 1 from J, leaving 12 bases between them. The CDR3 contains 13 residues. Germline V lookup: CDR1 SNHLY, CDR2 FYNNEI. The CDR3 protein is CARLQESNTEAFF. CDR3 DNA sequence: TGTGCCAGACTACAGGAGTCGAACACTGAAGCTTTCTTT.

CDR3: CAIGPGTGEVYGYTF. As DNA, the CDR3 is TGTGCCATCGGCCCCGGGACAGGGGAGGTCTATGGCTACACCTTC. The chain is built from TRBV10-3 and TRBJ1-2, with 10 bases fitting TRBD1. There are 15 residues in the CDR3. From germline, CDR1 is ENHRY and CDR2 SYGVKD. With 8 bases clipped from V and 4 bases from J, the junction kept 10 bases outside the gene matches.

The chain uses TRBV6-5 and TRBJ2-7, with TRBD2 matching over 10 bases. The CDR3 covers 18 residues. After removal of 8 bases from V and 3 bases from J, the junction contained 19 bases not matched to a gene. The germline V gene has CDR1 MNHEY and CDR2 SVGAGI. CDR3 in DNA: TGTGCCAGCCGGGGACTAGCGCACCCAGTGGCCTCCTACTACGAGCAGTACTTC. Its translation is CASRGLAHPVASYYEQYF.

This clonotype was picked up many times. The gene calls are TRBV6-2 or TRBV6-3 and TRBJ2-5, with 7 positions matching TRBD1. Unmatched junction bases numbered 10, after V lost 2 bases and J lost 1 base. The CDR3 is 17 residues long. The germline V gene encodes CDR1 MNHEY and CDR2 SVGEGT. CDR3 region: CASSYRVGGWTQETQYF. The CDR3 bases are TGTGCCAGCAGTTACCGAGTAGGGGGCTGGACCCAAGAGACCCAGTACTTC.

This clonotype was counted a few times. This sequence joins TRBV30 and TRBJ2-7, with 8 bases identical to TRBD1. V was clipped by 3 bases and J by 2 bases; unmatched bases: 3. Germline assignment: CDR1 GTSNPN and CDR2 SVGIG (reference sequence). This CDR3 is 13 amino acids long. In DNA form, the CDR3 reads TGTGCCTGGAGCGGGACAGGACCCTACGAGCAGTACTTC. Amino acids: CAWSGTGPYEQYF.

This clonotype has more than one count but fewer than ten. J is TRBJ2-2 and V is TRBV10-3; maybe TRBD2 (6 bases). This CDR3 region has 15 residues. V shed 3 bases and J shed 5 bases, with 13 bases lying between them. Germline lookup yields CDR1 ENHRY and CDR2 SYGVKD. The CDR3 DNA is TGTGCCATCAGTGACGGAGGGAGAGATACCGGGGAGCTGTTTTTT. It yields the protein CAISDGGRDTGELFF.

This clonotype was detected ten times or more. The conserved phenylalanine or tryptophan normally closing the CDR3 is absent here, so this likely arose from a read error. V is TRBV14 and J is TRBJ1-2; D is unresolved. Trimming took off 1 base at V and 8 bases at J, with 11 bases between the two ends. CDR1 SGHDN and CDR2 FVKESK come from the germline V gene. CDR3 length: 13 amino acids. The CDR3 reads CASSQGWNGGYTL. CDR3 bases: TGTGCCAGCAGCCAAGGCTGGAATGGAGGCTACACCCTC.

The chain employs TRBV4-1 and TRBJ2-7, with 8 positions matching TRBD1. Trimming cost V 1 base and J 7 bases; bases outside gene matches: 3. CDR1 is MGHRA and CDR2 is YSYEKL in the germline V gene. The CDR3 is made up of 13 amino acids. The CDR3 spells CASSQVTGEEQYF. The CDR3 DNA follows: TGCGCCAGCAGCCAAGTGACAGGGGAAGAGCAGTACTTC.

In its sample, this clonotype was seen a few times. J is TRBJ2-3 and V is TRBV7-3, with 8 bases lining up with TRBD2. Trimming removed 5 bases from V and 6 bases from J; junction bases left unmatched: 7. The CDR3 runs 14 residues. CDR1 and CDR2 from the germline V gene are SGHTA and FQGTGA. The CDR3 region has the DNA TGTGCCAGCAGCATGACTAGCGCGAGGGATACGCAGTATTTT. Translated, it gives CASSMTSARDTQYF.

The sample holds a few counts of this clonotype. The J gene is TRBJ2-5, the V gene TRBV20-1, with D perhaps assigned TRBD1 or TRBD2 (5 bases each). Germline assignment: CDR1 DFQATT and CDR2 SNEGSKA (reference sequence). The V end lost 6 bases, the J end lost 5 bases, and 19 bases lay between the germline ends. There are 14 residues in the CDR3. This chain's CDR3 is CSADGIPGDETQYF. As DNA, the CDR3 is TGCAGTGCGGATGGCATTCCCGGGGACGAGACCCAGTACTTC.

This clonotype was detected ten times or more. This rearrangement joins TRBV12-3 or TRBV12-4 to TRBJ1-5; 9 bases fit TRBD1. V lost 5 bases to trimming and J lost 3 bases; unmatched junction nucleotides: 8. CDR3 length equals 16 residues. CDR3 sequence: CASSHRDRADNQPQHF. CDR3 DNA sequence: TGTGCCAGCAGTCACCGGGACAGGGCAGACAATCAGCCCCAGCATTTT.

This clonotype was detected ten times or more. The V call is TRBV5-5, the J call TRBJ1-3; D not resolved. Germline CDR1 and CDR2: SGHKS and YYEKEE (reference sequence). V shed 0 bases and J shed 1 base, with 11 bases lying between them. The CDR3 is 16 residues long. The CDR3 sequence: CASSLAHRVSGNTIYF. The CDR3 DNA follows: TGTGCCAGCAGCTTGGCGCACAGAGTATCTGGAAACACCATATATTTT.

As for this clonotype: Being one base from a much bigger clone, this may be a read error. This chain joins TRBV11-2 and TRBJ2-7, with D unclear. The CDR3 is 14 residues long. In germline, CDR1 is SGHAT, CDR2 FQNNGV. Between the trimmed V and J ends, which lost 1 base and 4 bases, there was a span of 11 bases. The CDR3 DNA reads TGTGCCAGCAGCTTAGCGCCATCGAGGTACGAGCAGTACTTC. It yields the protein CASSLAPSRYEQYF.

This rearrangement joins TRBV30 to TRBJ2-7; D might be TRBD1 (7 bases). The germline gives CDR1 GTSNPN, CDR2 SVGIG (reference sequence). V was pared by 0 bases and J by 3 bases, with 15 bases between. The CDR3 runs 15 residues. The CDR3 protein is CAWSVLWQGGYEQYF. CDR3 coding DNA: TGTGCCTGGAGTGTACTGTGGCAGGGGGGCTACGAGCAGTACTTC.

A note on this clonotype: The junction departs from the called germline gene at one end, perhaps through a read error. This sequence joins TRBV11-1 and TRBJ2-7, with 7 bases that match TRBD2. The CDR3 length is 18 residues. Germline V gives CDR1 SGHAT, CDR2 FQDESV (reference sequence). The CDR3: CASSPRVGAGDSPCKQCF. In DNA, the CDR3 is TGTGCCAGCAGCCCGAGAGTCGGGGCGGGGGATAGTCCCTGCAAGCAGTGCTTC.

This clonotype has at least ten counts. The chain links TRBV14 to TRBJ1-2; possible D gene TRBD1, 6 bases. Germline CDR1 is SGHDN and CDR2 is FVKESK. CDR3 length: 14 amino acids. The V end was cut by 2 bases, the J end by 7 bases, with 14 bases between. In DNA form, the CDR3 reads TGTGCCAGCAGCCAAATCTCCCAGGGGTTTGGCTACACCTTC. Amino acid sequence: CASSQISQGFGYTF.

Ten or more counts support this clonotype. This sequence joins TRBV14 and TRBJ1-1; no clear D. CDR3 length: 12 amino acids. Germline V gives CDR1 SGHDN, CDR2 FVKESK. Trimming removed 3 bases from V and 3 bases from J, with 5 bases in between. In DNA form, the CDR3 reads TGTGCCAGCAGCCACCAATACACTGAAGCTTTCTTT. It encodes CASSHQYTEAFF. Complete variable domain (other parts from reference TRBV14 and TRBJ1-1): EAGVTQFPSHSVIEKGQTVTLRCDPISGHDNLYWYRRVMGKEIKFLLHFVKESKQDESGMPNNRFLAERTGGTYSTLKVQPAELEDSGVYFCASSHQYTEAFFGQGTRLTVV.

J is TRBJ1-2 and V is TRBV6-1; 7 nucleotides match TRBD1. CDR1 is MNHNS and CDR2 is SASEGT in the germline V gene. The V gene end was trimmed by 3 bases and the J gene end by 2 bases; junction bases not matched to a gene: 3. The CDR3 contains 14 residues. CDR3 residues: CASSEEGQNYGYTF. CDR3 DNA: TGTGCCAGCAGTGAGGAGGGACAGAACTATGGCTACACCTTC.

This clonotype was recorded at least ten times. This sequence joins TRBV12-3 or TRBV12-4 and TRBJ2-4; 7 nucleotides align to TRBD1. The CDR3 totals 16 residues. With 1 base clipped from V and 15 bases from J, the junction kept 18 bases outside the gene matches. CDR3 nucleotides: TGTGCCAGCAGTTTAGTGCCGACAGGGTTGGATTCCATGCGGTACTTC. This codes for CASSLVPTGLDSMRYF.

This clonotype showed up many times. The genes are TRBV20-1 and TRBJ2-7; 7 positions agree with TRBD1. The germline CDR1 and CDR2 sequences are DFQATT and SNEGSKA (reference sequence). V dropped 6 bases and J dropped 3; count of bases not matched to a gene: 11. There are 14 residues in the CDR3. The CDR3 region is CSADETGYSYEQYF. In DNA, the CDR3 is TGCAGTGCCGACGAGACAGGGTACAGCTACGAGCAGTACTTC.

This clonotype has at least ten counts. The rearrangement joins TRBV2 to TRBJ2-7, with D perhaps being TRBD1 or TRBD2 (6 bases each). The CDR3 totals 15 residues. CDR1 is SNHLY, CDR2 FYNNEI, per germline. V lost 4 bases, J lost 4 bases, and 17 bases lay in between. DNA for the CDR3: TGTGCCAGCAGTGGGCCGGGGGCGCGGTTGTACGAGCAGTACTTC. Translated: CASSGPGARLYEQYF. The variable domain in full, with the rest retrieved from reference TRBV2 and TRBJ2-7, is EPEVTQTPSHQVTQMGQEVILRCVPISNHLYFYWYRQILGQKVEFLVSFYNNEISEKSEIFDDQFSVERPDGSNFTLKIRSTKLEDSAMYFCASSGPGARLYEQYFGPGTRLTVT.